This T cell receptor (beta chain) was profiled in a study of cytomegalovirus exposure and HLA in healthy donors. At the level of the study: A subsequent analysis stated that the 120 or so validation repertoires were run on the same platform as the approximately 700 first-cohort repertoires.

It was the approximately 120-subject validation cohort, separate from the roughly 700-subject first cohort, to which the donors belonged. This clone was observed a handful of times. The table came from immunoSEQ multiplex PCR; TCRdb's copy has only in-frame clones and leaves some out. The sample contains 200,000 to 300,000 clones, approximately 83% of which appear only once. The CDR3 is 15 residues long. Germline V gene lookup returns CDR1 SGHDT and CDR2 YYEEEE. The ends were cut back, 1 base at V and 5 bases at J, with 16 bases in the middle. The chain recombines TRBV5-6 with TRBJ2-7; D is possibly TRBD1 (5 bases). Sequences were obtained from PBMCs. This clonotype originated in a woman between 25 and 40 years old in good health and CMV-seropositive. This CDR3 reads CASSLYGHAVDEQYF. The CDR3 coding sequence is TGTGCCAGCAGCTTGTACGGACACGCGGTCGACGAGCAGTACTTC.